These T cell receptor beta chains were read from a single sample in a study of response to subunit inactivated influenza vaccine. Each CDR3 protein is one row after TCRdb ran MiXCR on the RT-PCR reads. This sample has about 700,000 distinct CDR3 sequences, with approximately 15% found just once. This material consisted of PBMCs from blood, taken 14 to 15 days before vaccination. Source of these receptors: a man between 50 and 59 years old who received an inactivated influenza vaccine. Each CDR3 is given with its conserved first and last residue.

v_call: TRBV6-1; j_call: TRBJ1-1; cdr3_aa: CASSEQEATEAFF
v_call: TRBV27; j_call: TRBJ2-1; cdr3_aa: CASSLDIFGDRGNEQFF
v_call: TRBV6-1; j_call: TRBJ2-4; cdr3_aa: CASRLPDSTGAKNIQYF
v_call: TRBV7-2; j_call: TRBJ1-2; cdr3_aa: CASSFGQGGFGYTF
v_call: TRBV5-1; j_call: TRBJ2-7; cdr3_aa: CASSLATGNRSSYEQYF
v_call: TRBV5-1; j_call: TRBJ1-1; cdr3_aa: CASSLTGPETEAFF
v_call: TRBV7-9; j_call: TRBJ1-6; cdr3_aa: CASSLFGSPLHF
v_call: TRBV7-6; j_call: TRBJ2-1; cdr3_aa: CASSLAWRGPSLYNEQFF
v_call: TRBV15; j_call: TRBJ2-7; cdr3_aa: CATSKLGPSYEQYF
v_call: TRBV5-1; j_call: TRBJ1-2; cdr3_aa: CASSLTSGSNYGYTF
v_call: TRBV12-3/TRBV12-4; j_call: TRBJ2-1; cdr3_aa: CASSPSGGAGNEQFF
v_call: TRBV12-3/TRBV12-4; j_call: TRBJ2-3; cdr3_aa: CASSSIAASTDTQYF
v_call: TRBV6-1; j_call: TRBJ2-1; cdr3_aa: CASSESRLAGADNEQFF
v_call: TRBV14; j_call: TRBJ2-1; cdr3_aa: CASSQDVASGRAHRQFF
v_call: TRBV6-5; j_call: TRBJ1-6; cdr3_aa: CASRYGTENPLHF
v_call: TRBV18; j_call: TRBJ2-3; cdr3_aa: CASSPRAGEDTQYF
v_call: TRBV6-5; j_call: TRBJ1-1; cdr3_aa: CASSYYRDTEAFF
v_call: TRBV29-1; j_call: TRBJ2-6; cdr3_aa: CSVEVGANVLTF
v_call: TRBV7-9; j_call: TRBJ1-1; cdr3_aa: CASSARGYVEAFF
v_call: TRBV20-1; j_call: TRBJ2-1; cdr3_aa: CSAAVGSGSYNEQFF
v_call: TRBV5-1; j_call: TRBJ1-2; cdr3_aa: CASSPGLVGYGYTF
v_call: TRBV4-3; j_call: TRBJ2-5; cdr3_aa: CASSQNGWGQETQYF
v_call: TRBV20-1; j_call: TRBJ2-7; cdr3_aa: CSARELAGVGEQYF
v_call: TRBV20-1; j_call: TRBJ2-7; cdr3_aa: CSASRGFATYEQYF
v_call: TRBV24-1; j_call: TRBJ1-2; cdr3_aa: CATSEGSGYTF
v_call: TRBV28; j_call: TRBJ2-7; cdr3_aa: CASRGTGTGDEQYF
v_call: TRBV6-2/TRBV6-3; j_call: TRBJ1-2; cdr3_aa: CASSYYGTTGYGYTF
v_call: TRBV7-9; j_call: TRBJ1-6; cdr3_aa: CASGGDSSYNSPLHF
v_call: TRBV5-5; j_call: TRBJ1-1; cdr3_aa: CASSLNSLEAFF
v_call: TRBV12-3/TRBV12-4; j_call: TRBJ2-3; cdr3_aa: CASNRGEADTQYF
v_call: TRBV4-3; j_call: TRBJ1-4; cdr3_aa: CASSLRVLALNEKLFF
v_call: TRBV12-3/TRBV12-4; j_call: TRBJ2-5; cdr3_aa: CASSLAGNGGETQYF
v_call: TRBV12-3/TRBV12-4; j_call: TRBJ1-1; cdr3_aa: CASSLGGALNTEAFF
v_call: TRBV10-3; j_call: TRBJ2-5; cdr3_aa: CATSGRETQYF
v_call: TRBV7-2; j_call: TRBJ2-1; cdr3_aa: CASSSSVLAAGEQFF
v_call: TRBV28; j_call: TRBJ2-1; cdr3_aa: CASSLLAGTSAYNEQFF
v_call: TRBV9; j_call: TRBJ1-3; cdr3_aa: CASSTEAGWRGNTIYF
v_call: TRBV10-3; j_call: TRBJ2-5; cdr3_aa: CAISESAGYPQETQYF
v_call: TRBV9; j_call: TRBJ2-5; cdr3_aa: CASSVHGRTEQETQYF
v_call: TRBV9; j_call: TRBJ2-2; cdr3_aa: CASSEGTGANTGELFF
v_call: TRBV3-1; j_call: TRBJ2-7; cdr3_aa: CASSHGGYDEQYF
v_call: TRBV28; j_call: TRBJ2-5; cdr3_aa: CASNLAAETQYF
v_call: TRBV7-8; j_call: TRBJ2-7; cdr3_aa: CASSSDGRNRDYEQYF
v_call: TRBV12-3/TRBV12-4; j_call: TRBJ1-5; cdr3_aa: CASSKTGTPDQPQHF
v_call: TRBV9; j_call: TRBJ1-1; cdr3_aa: CASSVGVMGEGAFF
v_call: TRBV15; j_call: TRBJ2-3; cdr3_aa: CATSRGQASTDTQYF
v_call: TRBV5-1; j_call: TRBJ1-1; cdr3_aa: CASSLAADTEAFF
v_call: TRBV7-2; j_call: TRBJ2-7; cdr3_aa: CASSLVALSYEQYF
v_call: TRBV28; j_call: TRBJ2-7; cdr3_aa: CASSGHGTYEQYF
v_call: TRBV29-1; j_call: TRBJ2-2; cdr3_aa: CCVRTGVANTGELFF
v_call: TRBV20-1; j_call: TRBJ2-1; cdr3_aa: CSATQGAGEQFF
v_call: TRBV5-1; j_call: TRBJ2-1; cdr3_aa: CASARTSGLTYNEQFF
v_call: TRBV7-6; j_call: TRBJ2-5; cdr3_aa: CASSRNGVEETQYF